The present T cell receptor beta chain was sequenced within a study of PD-L1 blockade in urothelial cancer. Study-wide background: Median blood clonality was roughly 0.078, with about 86,000 unique TCRs.

This clone was recorded only once. Its antigen is as yet unknown. Study observations and caveats: Better survival was predicted by below-median pretreatment blood TCR clonality.

Synthetic TCR analog templates were spiked into all PCRs individually. TCRdb keeps only in-frame clones here, not all; method: immunoSEQ multiplex PCR. Altogether about 36,000 clones are present, roughly 84% being singletons, with the ten largest covering under 12%. Time point: peripheral blood 6 weeks after treatment start. With 1 base removed from V and 0 bases from J, the gap between germline ends came to 16 bases. Germline V CDR1 and CDR2: GTSNPN, SVGIG (reference sequence). The CDR3 contains 16 residues. The sequence came from a man between 35 and 55 years old with urothelial cancer. The sample was PBMCs, taken around atezolizumab (anti-PD-L1) treatment. This chain connects TRBV30 to TRBJ2-7, with D perhaps TRBD1 (7 bases). The CDR3 DNA is TGTGCCTGGAGTGGTAGGGGGCGGGGAAGCTCCTACGAGCAGTACTTC. As protein: CAWSGRGRGSSYEQYF.